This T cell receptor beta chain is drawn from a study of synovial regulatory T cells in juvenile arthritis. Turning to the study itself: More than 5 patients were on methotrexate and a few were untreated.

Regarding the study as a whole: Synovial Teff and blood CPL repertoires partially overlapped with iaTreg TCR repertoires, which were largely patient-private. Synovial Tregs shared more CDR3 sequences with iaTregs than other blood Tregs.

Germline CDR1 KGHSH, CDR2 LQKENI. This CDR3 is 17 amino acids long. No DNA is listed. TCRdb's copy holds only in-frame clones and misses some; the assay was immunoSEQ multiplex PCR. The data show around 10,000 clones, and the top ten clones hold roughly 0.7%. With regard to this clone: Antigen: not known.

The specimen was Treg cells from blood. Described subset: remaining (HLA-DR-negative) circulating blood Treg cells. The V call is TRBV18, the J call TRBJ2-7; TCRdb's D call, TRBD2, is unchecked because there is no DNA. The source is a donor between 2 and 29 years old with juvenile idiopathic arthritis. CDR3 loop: CASSLGTSGISSYEQYF. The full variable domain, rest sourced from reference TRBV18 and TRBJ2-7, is NAGVMQNPRHLVRRRGQEARLRCSPMKGHSHVYWYRQLPEEGLKFMVYLQKENIIDESGMPKERFSAEFPKEGPSILRIQQVVRGDSAAYFCASSLGTSGISSYEQYFGPGTRLTVT.